This entry lists 27 T cell receptor beta chains sequenced from one sample in a study of cytomegalovirus exposure and HLA in healthy donors. Primers: 60 Vbeta forward and 13 Jbeta reverse. Sequencing was performed with immunoSEQ multiplex PCR; in TCRdb, only in-frame clones are kept and a portion is missing. The sample table includes 87,000 or so clones. Sequencing was carried out using PBMCs. These receptors were obtained from a man aged 45-65 years in good health and CMV-seropositive.

The chain uses TRBV12-5 and TRBJ1-5; the D is unclear. This CDR3 is built from 14 residues. Germline values: CDR1 LGHNT, CDR2 FRNRAP. Trimming stripped 6 bases from V and 5 bases from J, with 14 bases between. CDR3 loop: CASGPGFVDQPQHF. DNA for the CDR3: TGTGCTAGTGGCCCCGGGTTTGTTGATCAGCCCCAGCATTTT. The full variable domain, rest sourced from reference TRBV12-5 and TRBJ1-5, is DARVTQTPRHKVTEMGQEVTMRCQPILGHNTVFWYRQTMMQGLELLAYFRNRAPLDDSGMPKDRFSAEMPDATLATLKIQPSEPRDSAVYFCASGPGFVDQPQHFGDGTRLSIL.

The chain employs TRBV9 and TRBJ2-6; D is undetermined. Germline CDR1 reads SGDLS; CDR2 reads YYNGEE. Trimming removed 1 base at V and 1 base at J, with 6 bases between. The CDR3 loop spans 15 amino acids. The CDR3 DNA sequence: TGTGCCAGCAGCGTATGGGCGTCTGGGGCCAACGTCCTGACTTTC. It translates to CASSVWASGANVLTF.

The rearrangement links TRBV6-5 to TRBJ1-1; TRBD1 matches 7 bases. This CDR3 comprises 12 residues. V was clipped by 7 bases and J by 9 bases; unmatched bases: 8. Germline loops: CDR1 MNHEY, CDR2 SVGAGI. The CDR3 region has the DNA TGTGCCAGCACACTACCGGGACAGAAAGCTTTCTTT. Protein product: CASTLPGQKAFF.

This chain uses TRBV10-1 with TRBJ2-1; TRBD2 might be the D (5 bases). Germline V lookup: CDR1 WNHNN, CDR2 SYGVQD (reference sequence). This CDR3 contains 14 residues. Deletions cut 5 bases from V and 6 bases from J, with 14 bases between. CDR3 amino acids: CASSTEGRGNEQFF. CDR3 nucleotides: TGCGCCAGCAGTACCGAGGGCCGGGGCAATGAGCAGTTCTTC.

The chain recombines TRBV11-3 with TRBJ1-1; D not certain. Germline lookup yields CDR1 SGHNT and CDR2 YENEEA. Trimming left V 1 base short and J 1 base short, with 10 bases between. CDR3 length: 15 residues. The CDR3 DNA is TGTGCCAGCAGCTTAGGCCTGGGCAGGAACACTGAAGCTTTCTTT. It specifies CASSLGLGRNTEAFF. Full variable domain (outside the CDR3, taken from reference TRBV11-3 and TRBJ1-1): EAGVVQSPRYKIIEKKQPVAFWCNPISGHNTLYWYLQNLGQGPELLIRYENEEAVDDSQLPKDRFSAERLKGVDSTLKIQPAELGDSAVYLCASSLGLGRNTEAFFGQGTRLTVV.

This chain uses TRBV5-1 with TRBJ2-2; D call uncertain. Germline V gives CDR1 SGHRS, CDR2 YFSETQ. The length of the CDR3 is 13 residues. V lost 0 bases and J 4 bases, leaving 4 bases between the germline ends. CDR3 protein: CASSLGSTGELFF. In DNA, the CDR3 is TGCGCCAGCAGCTTGGGGAGCACCGGGGAGCTGTTTTTT.

The chain recombines TRBV6-1 with TRBJ2-1; 13 bases are shared with TRBD2. Germline V gene sequence: CDR1 MNHNS, CDR2 SASEGT. The ends lost 6 bases at V and 5 bases at J; junction bases unmatched: 4. CDR3 length equals 15 residues. The CDR3 here is CASRPLAGGHNEQFF. The DNA for the CDR3 is TGTGCCAGCAGGCCACTAGCGGGAGGGCACAATGAGCAGTTCTTC.

CDR3 loop: CASSALTAGWGPYEQYF. The CDR3 nucleotides read TGTGCCAGCAGCGCTTTGACAGCGGGATGGGGTCCCTACGAGCAGTACTTC. V and J are TRBV5-4 and TRBJ2-7; 7 positions match TRBD2. The junction had 15 bases not matched to a gene; V was cut back by 4 bases and J by 2 bases. The germline V gene has CDR1 SGHNT and CDR2 YYREEE (reference sequence). The CDR3 consists of 17 residues.

CDR3 sequence reads: CASSYPSSGANVLTF. In DNA form, the CDR3 reads TGTGCCAGCAGTTACCCCTCGTCTGGGGCCAACGTCCTGACTTTC. The chain couples TRBV6-5 to TRBJ2-6; D gene uncertain. Germline V gene data show CDR1 as MNHEY and CDR2 as SVGAGI. Trimming pared 2 bases from V and 1 base from J, leaving 6 bases between. This CDR3 has 15 amino acids.

The rearrangement uses TRBV7-9 and TRBJ2-5; TRBD2 agrees at 7 bases. CDR3 length equals 12 residues. Unmatched junction bases numbered 7, after V lost 10 bases and J lost 5 bases. Germline-derived CDR1 and CDR2 are SEHNR and FQNEAQ (reference sequence). CDR3 loop: CATSWEGETQYF. The CDR3 region has the DNA TGTGCCACGTCGTGGGAGGGGGAGACCCAGTACTTC.

The gene calls are TRBV28 and TRBJ2-1; maybe TRBD1 (6 bases). Trimming removed 6 bases from V and 7 bases from J, with 10 bases in between. The length of the CDR3 is 12 residues. From germline, CDR1 is MDHEN and CDR2 SYDVKM. CDR3 sequence reads: CASSQQGNEQFF. In nucleotides, the CDR3 is TGTGCCAGCAGCCAACAGGGAAATGAGCAGTTCTTC.

This chain's CDR3 is CASSLATGSTEAFF. The CDR3 DNA is TGCGCCAGCAGCTTGGCGACAGGGAGCACTGAAGCTTTCTTT. The chain joins TRBV5-1 to TRBJ1-1; 7 positions agree with TRBD1. J was trimmed by 4 bases and V by 0 bases; bases with no gene match: 3. This CDR3 comprises 14 residues. The germline gives CDR1 SGHRS, CDR2 YFSETQ.

V and J are TRBV11-3 and TRBJ2-3; D unclear. The ends were cut back, 2 bases at V and 7 bases at J, with 10 bases in the middle. The germline gives CDR1 SGHNT, CDR2 YENEEA. The CDR3 covers 13 residues. The CDR3 loop reads CASSLTRVHTQYF. The CDR3 coding sequence is TGTGCCAGCAGCTTAACCCGGGTACATACGCAGTATTTT.

V is TRBV11-2 and J is TRBJ2-1; 14 positions match TRBD2. Germline CDR1 SGHAT, CDR2 FQNNGV. CDR3 length equals 18 residues. J gave up 6 bases and V 5 bases, and 12 bases lay outside the gene matches. The CDR3 region is CASSRRGLAGGGLNEQFF. The CDR3 bases are TGTGCCAGCAGCCGACGAGGACTAGCGGGGGGAGGACTCAATGAGCAGTTCTTC.

The genes are TRBV6-6 and TRBJ1-1; no clear D. Germline loops: CDR1 MNHNY, CDR2 SVGAGI (reference sequence). V lost 5 bases and J lost 1, with 8 bases in between. The CDR3 length is 13 residues. CDR3: CASSQPQNTEAFF. DNA for the CDR3: TGTGCCAGCAGTCAACCACAGAACACTGAAGCTTTCTTT.

V and J are TRBV5-1 and TRBJ2-3; 7 positions agree with TRBD1. Trimming took 7 bases from V and 4 from J; bases not matched to a gene: 12. CDR1 is SGHRS, CDR2 YFSETQ, per germline. This CDR3 comprises 15 residues. The CDR3 here is CASQDRSKSSDTQYF. The DNA for the CDR3 is TGCGCCAGCCAGGACAGGTCGAAATCGTCAGATACGCAGTATTTT. The full variable domain, in which reference TRBV5-1 and TRBJ2-3 provide the parts outside the CDR3, is KAGVTQTPRYLIKTRGQQVTLSCSPISGHRSVSWYQQTPGQGLQFLFEYFSETQRNKGNFPGRFSGRQFSNSRSEMNVSTLELGDSALYLCASQDRSKSSDTQYFGPGTRLTVL.

The chain couples TRBV10-2 to TRBJ1-4; no clear D gene. Deletions cut 6 bases from V and 2 bases from J, with 10 bases between. Germline lookup yields CDR1 WSHSY and CDR2 SAAADI. The CDR3 is 14 residues long. CDR3 DNA: TGCGCCAGCAGGCCCCAGGCTACTAATGAAAAACTGTTTTTT. This codes for CASRPQATNEKLFF.

This chain connects TRBV7-2 to TRBJ2-1; D gene unclear. The CDR3 contains 12 residues. Trimming cost V 2 bases and J 8 bases, with 7 bases left between them. Germline CDR1 is SGHTA and CDR2 is FQGNSA. The chain's CDR3 is CASSLNSYEQFF. The CDR3 DNA follows: TGTGCCAGCAGCTTAAATAGCTATGAGCAGTTCTTC.

V and J are TRBV19 and TRBJ1-1, with TRBD1 matching over 7 bases. V lost 8 bases and J lost 3; bases outside the gene matches: 12. The V gene's germline CDR1 is LNHDA and CDR2 SQIVND (reference sequence). The CDR3 is made up of 15 amino acids. In nucleotides, the CDR3 is TGTGCCAGTTCCCCAACCGACAGGGCGGACACTGAAGCTTTCTTT. It translates to CASSPTDRADTEAFF. The complete variable domain, with remaining parts taken from reference TRBV19 and TRBJ1-1, reads DGGITQSPKYLFRKEGQNVTLSCEQNLNHDAMYWYRQDPGQGLRLIYYSQIVNDFQKGDIAEGYSVSREKKESFPLTVTSAQKNPTAFYLCASSPTDRADTEAFFGQGTRLTVV.

The chain combines TRBV4-3 with TRBJ2-7; 8 nucleotides match TRBD2. The CDR3 loop spans 15 amino acids. Trimming took 1 base from V and 5 from J; bases not matched to a gene: 7. The germline gives CDR1 LGHNA, CDR2 YSLEER. CDR3 bases: TGCGCCAGCAGCCAAGGGGTCGGGAGGGGGAACGAGCAGTACTTC. This translates into CASSQGVGRGNEQYF.

The genes are TRBV18 and TRBJ2-5; TRBD1 matches at 7 bases. The CDR3 contains 15 residues. The V gene's germline CDR1 is KGHSH and CDR2 LQKENI. J lost 1 base, V lost 6 bases, and 8 bases had no gene match. This CDR3 is CASSPSAGGQETQYF. CDR3 sequence (DNA): TGTGCCAGCTCCCCCTCGGCAGGGGGCCAAGAGACCCAGTACTTC.

The gene calls are TRBV4-2 and TRBJ2-1, with TRBD2 matching over 11 bases. The length of the CDR3 is 19 residues. Trimming at V came to 1 base and at J to 3 bases, leaving 11 bases not matched to a gene. Germline-derived CDR1 and CDR2 are LGHNA and YNFKEQ. CDR3 protein: CASSQALGTSGSSYNEQFF. DNA of the CDR3: TGTGCCAGCAGCCAAGCTCTGGGAACTAGCGGGAGTAGCTACAATGAGCAGTTCTTC.

This chain connects TRBV4-3 to TRBJ2-3, with no clear D. There are 13 residues in the CDR3. Trimming removed 0 bases at V and 4 bases at J, with 5 bases between. Germline V CDR1 and CDR2: LGHNA, YSLEER. CDR3 region: CASSQDTADTQYF. Written as DNA, the CDR3 is TGCGCCAGCAGCCAAGATACGGCAGATACGCAGTATTTT.

V gene TRBV30 combines with J gene TRBJ1-5, with D possibly TRBD1 on 6 matching bases. Germline CDR1 and CDR2: GTSNPN and SVGIG (reference sequence). The ends were cut back, 3 bases at V and 6 bases at J, with 12 bases in the middle. This CDR3 contains 13 residues. In nucleotides, the CDR3 is TGTGCCTGGAGAGGTATGGGGGCTCAGCCCCAGCATTTT. Its translation is CAWRGMGAQPQHF.

The chain carries TRBV5-1 and TRBJ2-1; 7 nucleotides agree with TRBD2. Germline-derived CDR1 and CDR2 are SGHRS and YFSETQ. The CDR3 loop spans 16 amino acids. V shed 0 bases and J 4 bases; nucleotides not matched to a gene: 7. As DNA, the CDR3 is TGCGCCAGCAGCTTGGGCGGGAGATCGAGGTACAATGAGCAGTTCTTC. Encoded protein: CASSLGGRSRYNEQFF.

The V gene is TRBV5-5, the J gene TRBJ1-1; D call uncertain. This CDR3 has 15 amino acids. In germline, CDR1 is SGHKS, CDR2 YYEKEE (reference sequence). V dropped 0 bases and J dropped 0 bases, with 9 bases sitting between them. DNA for the CDR3: TGTGCCAGCAGCTTGGCTCCGGGGATGAACACTGAAGCTTTCTTT. As protein: CASSLAPGMNTEAFF.

The chain couples TRBV2 to TRBJ1-2; 11 nucleotides match TRBD1. J lost 6 bases, V lost 5 bases, and 8 bases had no gene match. The germline gives CDR1 SNHLY, CDR2 FYNNEI. This CDR3 region has 15 residues. CDR3: CASSPDRGRLNGYTF. As DNA, the CDR3 is TGTGCCAGCAGTCCGGACAGGGGGCGGCTAAATGGCTACACCTTC.